This T cell receptor beta chain emerged from a study of blood T cell repertoires in COVID-19 (dated by TCRdb to the early 2020s). Regarding the complete study: Collaborator samples came from the United States, Italy and Spain and covered acute and convalescent phases of COVID-19. The samples were drawn from the first 160 participants of the ongoing ImmuneRACE study and from under 1,500 subjects provided by 6 global collaborators. The sample metadata nearly always contained a de-identified subject ID, COVID-19 status, age in years and sex. HLA class I and class II types, where available, came from metadata supplied by the sample provider rather than from assay-based typing. A freely available public database, intended as a resource for researchers studying the immune response to SARS-CoV-2, is where the repertoires were released. Subjects who had been exposed to COVID-19, were actively infected with it, or had recovered from it provided the deeply sampled blood TCRbeta repertoires that made up the dataset. The prospective study material was composed of cDNA or gDNA derived from T cells, B-cell-depleted T cells, or PBMCs. The study at large found these results: How much clinical and demographic metadata was included differed by source and by participant, and the metadata was provided uncurated.

The immunoSEQ Assay, a bias-controlled multiplex PCR, was used to amplify TCRbeta CDR3 regions from genomic DNA. In the original analysis: Nucleated cell counts per sample were estimated from amplification of reference gene primers within the assay. To quantify the absolute abundance of each unique TCRbeta CDR3 rearrangement, sequence reads were collapsed and filtered. For each sample, productive Simpson clonality was calculated as the square root of Simpson's diversity index across productive rearrangements. TCRdb retrieved this table from immuneACCESS and kept in-frame rearrangements only. Not all clones are present; in checked studies, unresolved V genes account for under half, and no reason is known for the remainder. D and trimming come from the DNA, and the V and J calls and clone size come from that table. The sample contains about 140,000 clones, about 87% of them found a single time. Approximately 10% of the sample is in the top ten clones.

Participants in the prospective study were aged roughly 18 to 89 years, lived in 20 to 30 United States geographic areas, and enrolled through a virtual design. To assign participants to cohorts, the prospective study relied on clinical history that participants themselves reported in a screening survey and a study questionnaire. ImmuneRACE Cohort 3 recovered participants were defined by two consecutive negative NP/OP PCR tests, healthcare professional clearance, or symptom resolution. In the prospective study, whole blood, serum and a nasopharyngeal or oropharyngeal swab were collected from each participant by mobile phlebotomists. Prospective study participants could optionally give additional blood draws and questionnaires over an approximately 2-month period. Prospective study blood samples were shipped either frozen or at room temperature before DNA extraction. With respect to this clone: No cognate antigen has been identified for it. It has no much larger one-base neighbor in the sample; base qualities were not kept.

The sample taken for sequencing was PBMCs or T cells enriched from blood (not recorded which). The clonotype comes from a man between 60 and 75 years old who had recovered from COVID-19.

The CDR3 reads CATSDPGQGIGGYTF. The DNA reads TGTGCCACCAGTGATCCCGGACAAGGGATTGGGGGCTACACCTTC. The sequence is built from TRBV24-1 and TRBJ1-2; the D segment could be TRBD1, given 5 matching bases. V is reduced by 3 bases and J by 8 bases, leaving a spacing of 18 bases between them. CDR1 and CDR2, looked up from the germline V gene, are KGHDR and SFDVKD. The CDR3 runs 15 residues from the cysteine to the phenylalanine. The kept DNA is CDR3 alone, 45 bases in frame from the first base.